Below, 3 T cell receptor beta chains from the same sample are listed, as sequenced in a study of regulatory T cells in long-lasting Graves disease. Indicated time point: newly diagnosed GD, antithyroid drugs for less than 3 months. RNA from PBMCs was the source of the TCR library. CDR3-region Arm-PCR and iRepertoire HTBI primers produced the TCR beta libraries. TCRdb reprocessed the multiplex PCR reads via MiXCR and lists one record per CDR3 protein. Among some 460,000 distinct CDR3 sequences listed, roughly 15% were seen once. These records were also assigned to another study, of T cells in Graves' hyperthyroidism and ophthalmopathy.

Specimen: peripheral blood mononuclear cells (PBMCs), collected at new diagnosis, from a patient treated with antithyroid drugs. These receptors were taken from a man between 35 and 55 years old with Graves disease.

This clonotype was counted many times. V is TRBV6-2 or TRBV6-3 and J is TRBJ1-1; a weak D match, TRBD1 (5 bases). Germline values: CDR1 MNHEY, CDR2 SVGEGT. The CDR3 loop spans 15 amino acids. V lost 7 bases, J lost 5 bases, and 20 bases lay in between. The CDR3 spells CASTRDGAGPTEAFF. The CDR3 DNA is TGTGCCAGCACCCGAGACGGTGCAGGGCCAACTGAAGCTTTCTTT.

The sample holds a few counts of this clonotype. The rearrangement uses TRBV20-1 and TRBJ2-7; 10 bases align to TRBD1. With 6 bases clipped from V and 3 bases from J, the junction kept 8 bases outside the gene matches. The germline V gene encodes CDR1 DFQATT and CDR2 SNEGSKA (reference sequence). The CDR3 contains 14 residues. The CDR3 nucleotides are TGCAGTGCGAGGGGAGACAGGGGGCTCTACGAGCAGTACTTC. Translation gives CSARGDRGLYEQYF.

The table lists this clonotype with many counts. The chain has TRBV24-1 and TRBJ2-3; 9 bases align to TRBD2. Per germline, CDR1 KGHDR and CDR2 SFDVKD. The CDR3 covers 16 residues. V was pared by 4 bases and J by 2 bases, with 6 bases of the junction left unmatched. CDR3 region: CATSEGLATHTDTQYF. The CDR3 DNA follows: TGTGCCACCAGTGAAGGACTAGCGACCCACACAGATACGCAGTATTTT.